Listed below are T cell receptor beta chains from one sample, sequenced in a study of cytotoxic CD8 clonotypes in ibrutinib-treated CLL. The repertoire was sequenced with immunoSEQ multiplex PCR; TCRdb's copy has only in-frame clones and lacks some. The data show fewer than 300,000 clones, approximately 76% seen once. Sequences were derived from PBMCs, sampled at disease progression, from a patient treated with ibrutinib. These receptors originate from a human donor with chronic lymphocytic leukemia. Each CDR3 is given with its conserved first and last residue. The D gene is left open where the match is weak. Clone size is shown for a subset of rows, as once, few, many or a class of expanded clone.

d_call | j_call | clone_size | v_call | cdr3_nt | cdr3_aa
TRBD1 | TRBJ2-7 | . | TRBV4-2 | TGTGCCAGCAGCCGAGGGACAGGGAGGCGGAGCGAGCAGTACTTC | CASSRGTGRRSEQYF
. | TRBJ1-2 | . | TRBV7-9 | TGTGCCAGCAGCTTAGGTCGTGGCTACACCTTC | CASSLGRGYTF
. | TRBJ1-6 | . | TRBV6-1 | TGTGCCAGCAGTGCGAGTTCACCCCTCCACTTT | CASSASSPLHF
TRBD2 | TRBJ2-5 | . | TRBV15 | TGTGCCACCAGCAGAGATCGGGGGGGTGAGACCCAGTACTTC | CATSRDRGGETQYF
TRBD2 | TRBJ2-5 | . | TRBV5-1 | TGCGCCAACCATAGACTAGCTCAAGAGACCCAGTACTTC | CANHRLAQETQYF
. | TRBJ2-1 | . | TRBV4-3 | TGCGCCAGCAGCCGAATGGGACGTTCAGAGCAGTTCTTC | CASSRMGRSEQFF
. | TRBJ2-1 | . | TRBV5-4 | TGTGCCAGCCTCTTTTCCCCCGACAATGAGCAGTTCTTC | CASLFSPDNEQFF
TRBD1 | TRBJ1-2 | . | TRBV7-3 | TGTGCCAGCAGCTTGCAGGGGGCGCGTGGCTACACCTTC | CASSLQGARGYTF
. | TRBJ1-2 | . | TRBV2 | TGTGCCAGCAGTGAACAGGGGACGGTTTATGGCTACACCTTC | CASSEQGTVYGYTF
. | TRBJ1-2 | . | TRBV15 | TGTGCCACCAGCAGAGACGCAGGACAGTACTATGGCTACACCTTC | CATSRDAGQYYGYTF
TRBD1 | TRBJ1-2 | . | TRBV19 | TGTGCCAGTAAGAGTGAGGGGGCGCGGACTTTTTATGGCTACACCTTC | CASKSEGARTFYGYTF
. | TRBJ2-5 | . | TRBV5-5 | TGTGCCAGCAGCCCCCCCTCCCGGGACACAAGACTGGAGACCCAGTACTTC | CASSPPSRDTRLETQYF
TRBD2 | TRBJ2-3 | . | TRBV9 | TGTGCCAGCAGCGTACGTCCAGCGGGAGGCACAGATACGCAGTATTTT | CASSVRPAGGTDTQYF
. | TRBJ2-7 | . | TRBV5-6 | TGTGCCAGCAGCTTGTCGCCAGGTCGAACCTACGAGCAGTACTTC | CASSLSPGRTYEQYF
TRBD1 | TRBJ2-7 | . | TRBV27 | TGTGCCAGCAGTTTGCGAGTGGGGACAGGAGTCCCACAGTACTTC | CASSLRVGTGVPQYF
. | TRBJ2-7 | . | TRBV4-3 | TGCGCCAGCAGCCAAGGATTACACGGCGAGCAGTACTTC | CASSQGLHGEQYF
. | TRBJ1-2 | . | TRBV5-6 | TGTGCCAGCAGCTTCTCGGGGGCGCAGGGCTACACCTTC | CASSFSGAQGYTF
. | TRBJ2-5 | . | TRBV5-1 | TGCGCCAGCAGCTTGGCCAGGGGCGGGGAGACCCAGTACTTC | CASSLARGGETQYF
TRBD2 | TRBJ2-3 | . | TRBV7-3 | TGTGCCAGCAGCCCCAACCGACTAGCGGGAGGCACAGATACGCAGTATTTT | CASSPNRLAGGTDTQYF
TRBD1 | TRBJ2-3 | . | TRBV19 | TGTGCCAGTAGTAACCGGGACAGGTGGGCAGATACGCAGTATTTT | CASSNRDRWADTQYF
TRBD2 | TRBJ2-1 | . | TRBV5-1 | TGCGCCAGCAGGGGGACTAGCCCCAATGAGCAGTTCTTC | CASRGTSPNEQFF
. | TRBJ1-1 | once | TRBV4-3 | TGCGCCAGCAGCCAATACAGCCGGAACACTGAAGCTTTCTTT | CASSQYSRNTEAFF
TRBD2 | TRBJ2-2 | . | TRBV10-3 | TGTGCCATCAGTGAGTCTGGGCTAGCGGGACACACCGGGGAGCTGTTTTTT | CAISESGLAGHTGELFF
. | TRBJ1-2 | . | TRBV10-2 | TGCGCCAGCAGGGAGACAGTGTTTGGGGATGGCTACACCTTC | CASRETVFGDGYTF
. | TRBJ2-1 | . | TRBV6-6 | TGTGCCAGCACTTCCTATCCCAGCAATGAGCAGTTCTTC | CASTSYPSNEQFF
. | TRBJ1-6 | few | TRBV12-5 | TGTGCTAGTGGTTTGGAAGACAGGCTCCTCCACTTT | CASGLEDRLLHF
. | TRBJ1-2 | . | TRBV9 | TGTGCCAGCAGCACCCCCCGGGGGGCGGACTATGGCTACACCTTC | CASSTPRGADYGYTF
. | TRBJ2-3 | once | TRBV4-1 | TGCGCCAGCAGCCAAGAATGGGTTGGGCGCACAGATACGCAGTATTTT | CASSQEWVGRTDTQYF
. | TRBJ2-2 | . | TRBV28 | TGTGCCAGCAGTTCGCTCCCCCCGGGTTACACCGGGGAGCTGTTTTTT | CASSSLPPGYTGELFF
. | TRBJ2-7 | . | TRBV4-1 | TGCGCCAGCAGCCAAGGATACGTGGCCTACGAGCAGTACTTC | CASSQGYVAYEQYF
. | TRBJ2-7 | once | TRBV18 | TGTGCCAGCTCACTCCAGTACGAGCAGTACTTC | CASSLQYEQYF